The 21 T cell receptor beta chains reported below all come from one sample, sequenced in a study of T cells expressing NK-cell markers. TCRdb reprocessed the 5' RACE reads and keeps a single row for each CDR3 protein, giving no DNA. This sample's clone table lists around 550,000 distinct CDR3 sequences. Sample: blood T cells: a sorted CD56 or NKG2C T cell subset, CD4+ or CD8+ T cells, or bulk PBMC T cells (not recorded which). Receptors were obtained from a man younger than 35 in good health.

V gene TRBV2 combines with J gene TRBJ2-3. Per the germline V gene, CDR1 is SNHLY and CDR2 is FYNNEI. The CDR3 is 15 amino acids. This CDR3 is CASNQAGVSTDTQYF.

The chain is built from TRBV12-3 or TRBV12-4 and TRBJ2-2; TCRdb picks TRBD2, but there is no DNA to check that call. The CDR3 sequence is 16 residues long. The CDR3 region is CASSLPLGWDTGELFF.

This CDR3 is CASSRSGSIAETQYF. The gene calls are TRBV28 and TRBJ2-5; TCRdb names TRBD2, which stays unverified in the absence of DNA. The V gene's germline CDR1 is MDHEN and CDR2 SYDVKM. This CDR3 has 15 residues. The complete variable domain, with remaining parts taken from reference TRBV28 and TRBJ2-5, reads DVKVTQSSRYLVKRTGEKVFLECVQDMDHENMFWYRQDPGLGLRLIYFSYDVKMKEKGDIPEGYSVSREKKERFSLILESASTNQTSMYLCASSRSGSIAETQYFGPGTRLLVL.

The CDR3 is CASSLADPTPFF. The chain carries TRBV7-8 and TRBJ2-1. CDR3 size: 12 residues. CDR1 and CDR2 from the germline V gene are SGHVS and FQNEAQ.

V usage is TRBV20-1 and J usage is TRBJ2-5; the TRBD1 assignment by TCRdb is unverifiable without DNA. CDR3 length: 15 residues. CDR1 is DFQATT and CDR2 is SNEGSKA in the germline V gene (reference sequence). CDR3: CSARDPGGDQETQYF.

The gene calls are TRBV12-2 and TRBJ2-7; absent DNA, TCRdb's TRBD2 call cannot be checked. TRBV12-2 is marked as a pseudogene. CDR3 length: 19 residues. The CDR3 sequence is CASRLAPLAEKKSSYEQYF.

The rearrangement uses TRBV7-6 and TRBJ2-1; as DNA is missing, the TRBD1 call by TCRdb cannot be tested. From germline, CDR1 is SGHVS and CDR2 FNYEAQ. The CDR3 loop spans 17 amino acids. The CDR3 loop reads CASSLEWRGSSYNEQFF.

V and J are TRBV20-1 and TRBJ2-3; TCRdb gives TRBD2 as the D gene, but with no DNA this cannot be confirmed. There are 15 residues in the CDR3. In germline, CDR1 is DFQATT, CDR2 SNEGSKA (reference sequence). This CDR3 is CSASLGTGMTDTQYF.

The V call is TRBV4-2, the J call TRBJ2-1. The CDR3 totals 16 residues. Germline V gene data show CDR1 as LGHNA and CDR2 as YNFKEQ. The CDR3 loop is CASSQSSVQSYNEQFF.

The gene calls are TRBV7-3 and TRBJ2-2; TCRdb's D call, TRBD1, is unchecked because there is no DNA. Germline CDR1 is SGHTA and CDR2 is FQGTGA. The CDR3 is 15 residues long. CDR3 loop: CASSRNQGNTGELFF.

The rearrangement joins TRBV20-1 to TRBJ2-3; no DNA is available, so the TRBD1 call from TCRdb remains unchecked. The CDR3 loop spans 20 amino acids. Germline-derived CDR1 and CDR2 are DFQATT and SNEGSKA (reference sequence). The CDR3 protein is CSARETTSGDRTWLTDTQYF.

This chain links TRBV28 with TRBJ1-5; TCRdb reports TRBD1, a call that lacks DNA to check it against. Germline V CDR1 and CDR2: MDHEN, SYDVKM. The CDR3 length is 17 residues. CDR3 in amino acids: CASSRKPGQGYNQPQHF.

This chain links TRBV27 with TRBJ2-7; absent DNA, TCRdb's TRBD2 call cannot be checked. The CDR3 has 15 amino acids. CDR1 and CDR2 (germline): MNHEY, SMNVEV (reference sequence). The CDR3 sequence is CASSPQRGWSDEQYF.

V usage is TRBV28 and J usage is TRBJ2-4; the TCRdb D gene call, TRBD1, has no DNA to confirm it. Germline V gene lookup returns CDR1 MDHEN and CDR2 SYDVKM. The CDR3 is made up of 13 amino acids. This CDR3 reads CASSPPLINIQYF. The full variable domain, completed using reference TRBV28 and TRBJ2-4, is DVKVTQSSRYLVKRTGEKVFLECVQDMDHENMFWYRQDPGLGLRLIYFSYDVKMKEKGDIPEGYSVSREKKERFSLILESASTNQTSMYLCASSPPLINIQYFGAGTRLSVL.

This CDR3 is CASSPRTDRSTDTQYF. The rearrangement links TRBV7-6 to TRBJ2-3; lacking DNA, the TRBD2 call made by TCRdb goes unchecked. The CDR3 runs to 16 residues. Germline-derived CDR1 and CDR2 are SGHVS and FNYEAQ. The full variable domain, completed using reference TRBV7-6 and TRBJ2-3, is GAGVSQSPRYKVTKRGQDVALRCDPISGHVSLYWYRQALGQGPEFLTYFNYEAQQDKSGLPNDRFSAERPEGSISTLTIQRTEQRDSAMYRCASSPRTDRSTDTQYFGPGTRLTVL.

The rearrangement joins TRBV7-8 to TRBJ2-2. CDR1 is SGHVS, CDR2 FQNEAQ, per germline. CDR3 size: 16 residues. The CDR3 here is CASSLAASRGTGELFF.

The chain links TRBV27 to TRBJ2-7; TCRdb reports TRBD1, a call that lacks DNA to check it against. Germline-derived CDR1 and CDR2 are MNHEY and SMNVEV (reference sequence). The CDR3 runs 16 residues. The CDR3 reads CASSSAGQDGDYEQYF.

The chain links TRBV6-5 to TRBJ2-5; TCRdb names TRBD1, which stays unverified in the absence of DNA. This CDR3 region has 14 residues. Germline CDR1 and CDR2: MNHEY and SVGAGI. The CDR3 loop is CASSARGLRETQYF.

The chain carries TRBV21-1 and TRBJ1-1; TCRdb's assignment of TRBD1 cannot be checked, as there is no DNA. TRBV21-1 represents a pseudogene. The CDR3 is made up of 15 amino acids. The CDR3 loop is CASSPPRQGPFRAFF.

CDR3: CASSVEISYEQYF. V is TRBV9 and J is TRBJ2-7. The CDR3 contains 13 residues. The germline gives CDR1 SGDLS, CDR2 YYNGEE.

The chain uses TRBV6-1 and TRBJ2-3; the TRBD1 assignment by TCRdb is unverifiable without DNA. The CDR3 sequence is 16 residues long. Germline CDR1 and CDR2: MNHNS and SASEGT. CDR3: CASSPLAATSTDTQYF.